This T cell receptor (beta chain) originates from a study of T cell repertoires in cytomegalovirus infection. Germline values: CDR1 DFQATT, CDR2 SNEGSKA (reference sequence). The trim removed 5 bases at V and 5 bases at J, leaving 8 bases unmatched. The CDR3 consists of 14 residues. TCRdb re-analysed the reads in MiXCR, keeping a single row per CDR3 protein. Here the sample spans a few hundred thousand distinct CDR3 sequences, 15% to 20% being singletons. The TCR comes from a human donor in good health (CMV status not recorded). Some clones in this sample may be carry-over from other donors' samples. The V gene is TRBV20-1, the J gene TRBJ2-5; 10 bases line up with TRBD2. Material for sequencing was PBMCs. The CDR3 loop is CSAGSGLATETQYF. CDR3 in DNA: TGCAGTGCTGGATCGGGACTAGCGACGGAGACCCAGTACTTC.